These T cell receptor beta chains were read from a single sample in a study of cytomegalovirus exposure and HLA in healthy donors. The assay was immunoSEQ multiplex PCR, and TCRdb's table has in-frame clones only and misses some. The repertoire consists of some 35,000 clones, with around 49% occurring once and the leading ten covering around 6.5%. The material sequenced was PBMCs. Receptors were obtained from a woman in her forties in good health and CMV-seropositive. Each CDR3 is given with its conserved first and last residue. A D gene is named only where the DNA matches it firmly. Clone size is stated in some rows and not others, as once, few, many or a class when expanded.

V gene: TRBV4-2
J gene: TRBJ2-5
D gene: TRBD2
clone size: .
CDR3 DNA: TGTGCCAGCACCTGGGGACTAGCGGGATCTGAGACCCAGTACTTC
CDR3 protein: CASTWGLAGSETQYF

V gene: TRBV4-3
J gene: TRBJ1-6
D gene: TRBD1
clone size: .
CDR3 DNA: TGCGCCAGCAGCCAAGAAAGGGGACAGTCACCCCTCCACTTT
CDR3 protein: CASSQERGQSPLHF

V gene: TRBV6-1
J gene: TRBJ1-1
D gene: .
clone size: .
CDR3 DNA: TGTGCCAGCACCCCAGGGTTTTGGTCGAACACTGAAGCTTTCTTT
CDR3 protein: CASTPGFWSNTEAFF

V gene: TRBV18
J gene: TRBJ2-5
D gene: .
clone size: few
CDR3 DNA: TGTGCCAGCTCACCGCAGAGGGAGACCCAGTACTTC
CDR3 protein: CASSPQRETQYF

V gene: TRBV5-4
J gene: TRBJ1-6
D gene: .
clone size: .
CDR3 DNA: TGTGCCAGCAGCTTGGACAACGCCAATTCACCCCTCCACTTT
CDR3 protein: CASSLDNANSPLHF

V gene: TRBV19
J gene: TRBJ1-6
D gene: TRBD1
clone size: .
CDR3 DNA: TGTGCCAGTAGTGAAGGGACAGCCAATTCACCCCTCCACTTT
CDR3 protein: CASSEGTANSPLHF

V gene: TRBV11-3
J gene: TRBJ2-3
D gene: TRBD1
clone size: .
CDR3 DNA: TGTGCCAGCAGCTTGACAGGGGCTAGCACAGATACGCAGTATTTT
CDR3 protein: CASSLTGASTDTQYF

V gene: TRBV2
J gene: TRBJ2-5
D gene: TRBD1
clone size: .
CDR3 DNA: TGTGCCAGTCCCGAGGGGGACAGGGGATCCGGGACCCAGTACTTC
CDR3 protein: CASPEGDRGSGTQYF

V gene: TRBV6-1
J gene: TRBJ2-7
D gene: TRBD1
clone size: .
CDR3 DNA: TGTGCCAGCAGTATGACAGGGGGCAACTACTTC
CDR3 protein: CASSMTGGNYF

V gene: TRBV6-1
J gene: TRBJ2-5
D gene: TRBD1
clone size: .
CDR3 DNA: TGTGCCAGCTCCACGGACAGGCGTGCCCAGTACTTC
CDR3 protein: CASSTDRRAQYF

V gene: TRBV4-1
J gene: TRBJ1-1
D gene: .
clone size: .
CDR3 DNA: TGCGCCAGCAGCCAACCACTGCTCGCTGAAGCTTTCTTT
CDR3 protein: CASSQPLLAEAFF

V gene: TRBV7-8
J gene: TRBJ2-7
D gene: .
clone size: .
CDR3 DNA: TGTGCCAGCAGCTTTGAGCTGGAGGGCTCCTACGAGCAGTACTTC
CDR3 protein: CASSFELEGSYEQYF

V gene: TRBV30
J gene: TRBJ1-1
D gene: .
clone size: .
CDR3 DNA: TGTGCCTGGAGTGGATTACAGGGGAACACTGAAGCTTTCTTT
CDR3 protein: CAWSGLQGNTEAFF

V gene: TRBV28
J gene: TRBJ1-5
D gene: TRBD1
clone size: once
CDR3 DNA: TGTGCCAGCAGTTTTCGCCGACAGGGTAGGGGCAATCAGCCCCAGCATTTT
CDR3 protein: CASSFRRQGRGNQPQHF

V gene: TRBV15
J gene: TRBJ2-5
D gene: .
clone size: .
CDR3 DNA: TGTGCCACCAGCAGAGACAAGACAAACGAAGAGACCCAGTACTTC
CDR3 protein: CATSRDKTNEETQYF

V gene: TRBV9
J gene: TRBJ2-7
D gene: TRBD1
clone size: .
CDR3 DNA: TGTGCCAGCAGCGTAGGAGGGGGCCACGAGCAGTACTTC
CDR3 protein: CASSVGGGHEQYF

V gene: TRBV27
J gene: TRBJ1-6
D gene: TRBD1
clone size: .
CDR3 DNA: TGTGCCAGCAGTTTAGGACAGGGGGCATCCTCACCCCTCCACTTT
CDR3 protein: CASSLGQGASSPLHF

V gene: TRBV27
J gene: TRBJ2-1
D gene: TRBD2
clone size: few
CDR3 DNA: TGTGCCAGCAGTTCCCTGGGGGCGGGGGGGAATTCCTACAATGAGCAGTTCTTC
CDR3 protein: CASSSLGAGGNSYNEQFF